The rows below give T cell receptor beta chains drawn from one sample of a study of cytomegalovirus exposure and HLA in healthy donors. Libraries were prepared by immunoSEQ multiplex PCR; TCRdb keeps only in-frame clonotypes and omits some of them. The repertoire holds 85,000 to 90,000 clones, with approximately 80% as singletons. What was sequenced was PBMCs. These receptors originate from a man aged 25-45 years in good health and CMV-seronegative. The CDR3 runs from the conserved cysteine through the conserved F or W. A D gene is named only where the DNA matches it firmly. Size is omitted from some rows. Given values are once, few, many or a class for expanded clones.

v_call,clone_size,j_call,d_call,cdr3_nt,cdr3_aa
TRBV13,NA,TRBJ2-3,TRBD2,TGTGCCAGCAGATCTGCCGGGGGGAACACAGATACGCAGTATTTT,CASRSAGGNTDTQYF
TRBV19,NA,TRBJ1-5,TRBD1,TGTGCCAGTAGTCCCGGGACAGGGGGTCAGCCCCAGCATTTT,CASSPGTGGQPQHF
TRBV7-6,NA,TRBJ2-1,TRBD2,TGTGCCAGCAGCTCGACTAGCGGCTTCTACAATGAGCAGTTCTTC,CASSSTSGFYNEQFF
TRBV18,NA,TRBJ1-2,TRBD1,TGTGCCAGCTCACCACCTGCGGGACAGGGGAACTATGGCTACACCTTC,CASSPPAGQGNYGYTF
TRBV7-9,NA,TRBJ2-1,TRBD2,TGTGCCAGCAGCCGTTCTAGCGGGGGCTATAATGAGCAGTTCTTC,CASSRSSGGYNEQFF
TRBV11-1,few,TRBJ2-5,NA,TGTGCCAGCAGCTTTCCACTAGACGCACAAGAGACCCAGTACTTC,CASSFPLDAQETQYF
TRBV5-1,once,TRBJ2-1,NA,TGCGCCAGCAGCGGGAACCAGGGCGACAATGAGCAGTTCTTC,CASSGNQGDNEQFF
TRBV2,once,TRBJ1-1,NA,TGTGCCAGCAGCGCACAGGACCTTAACACTGAAGCTTTCTTT,CASSAQDLNTEAFF
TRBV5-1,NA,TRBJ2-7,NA,TGCGCCAGCAGCTTACGAGACAGAGCCTACGAGCAGTACTTC,CASSLRDRAYEQYF
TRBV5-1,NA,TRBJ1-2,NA,TGCGCCAGCAGCTTGGACTCGAACTATGGCTACACCTTC,CASSLDSNYGYTF
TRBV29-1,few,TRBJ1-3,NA,TGCAGCGTTGAAGAGGACTACTCTGGAAACACCATATATTTT,CSVEEDYSGNTIYF
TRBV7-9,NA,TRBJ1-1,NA,TGTGCCAGCAGCTTAGTGGTCGGTAGAGTGACTGAAGCTTTCTTT,CASSLVVGRVTEAFF
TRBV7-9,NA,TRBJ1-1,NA,TGTGCCAGCAGCTCCGTCAGGGTTAGGAACACTGAAGCTTTCTTT,CASSSVRVRNTEAFF
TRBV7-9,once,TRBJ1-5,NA,TGTGCCAGCAGCCGGACAGCCGGAAAGAGCAATCAGCCCCAGCATTTT,CASSRTAGKSNQPQHF
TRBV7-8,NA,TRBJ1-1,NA,TGTGCCAGCAGCTCCGCGGGGGGGGCGTCGTTCACTGAAGCTTTCTTT,CASSSAGGASFTEAFF
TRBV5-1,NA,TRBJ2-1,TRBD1,TGCGCCAGCAGCTTGTTTGGGACAGACAATGAGCAGTTCTTC,CASSLFGTDNEQFF
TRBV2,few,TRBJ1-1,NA,TGTGCCAGCAGTGACAGGGTTAACACTGAAGCTTTCTTT,CASSDRVNTEAFF
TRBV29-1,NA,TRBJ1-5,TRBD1,TGCAGCGTCCTGACAGGGGACGATCAGCCCCAGCATTTT,CSVLTGDDQPQHF
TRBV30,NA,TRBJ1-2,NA,TGTGCCTGGAGTCCCGGGGGGACCATCTATGGCTACACCTTC,CAWSPGGTIYGYTF
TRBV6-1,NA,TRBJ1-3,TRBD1,TGTGCCAGCAGTGGAAACAGGGGGCTGGGCACCATATATTTT,CASSGNRGLGTIYF
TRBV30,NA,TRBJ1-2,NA,TGTGCCTGGAGTGTACAGACAGCTACAAACTATGGCTACACCTTC,CAWSVQTATNYGYTF
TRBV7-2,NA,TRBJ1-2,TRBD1,TGTGCCAGCAGCTTAGAGAGGCAGGGGGTCTATGGCTACACCTTC,CASSLERQGVYGYTF
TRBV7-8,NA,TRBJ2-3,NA,TGTGCCAGCAGCTTAGCGCTAGCGAACCCCACAGATACGCAGTATTTT,CASSLALANPTDTQYF
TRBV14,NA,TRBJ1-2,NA,TGTGCCAGCAACCCCGGTGGCACCCTCGTCGGGGGCTACACCTTC,CASNPGGTLVGGYTF
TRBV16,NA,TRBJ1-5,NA,TGTGCCAGCAGCCAATCATCACAGGGTGGAGGCCAGCCCCAGCATTTT,CASSQSSQGGGQPQHF
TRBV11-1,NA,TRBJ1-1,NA,TGTGCCAGCAGCCCCCTGGCAGGTACTGAAGCTTTCTTT,CASSPLAGTEAFF
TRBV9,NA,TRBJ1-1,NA,TGTGCCAGCAGCGTAGAGGGGACAATAGGTGAAGCTTTCTTT,CASSVEGTIGEAFF
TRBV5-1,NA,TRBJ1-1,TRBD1,TGCGCCAGCAGCTCCGGACAGGGAAAAACTGAAGCTTTCTTT,CASSSGQGKTEAFF
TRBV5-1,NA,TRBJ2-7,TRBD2,TGCGCCAGCAGACATCGGACTAGCGGGGATTACGAGCAGTACTTC,CASRHRTSGDYEQYF
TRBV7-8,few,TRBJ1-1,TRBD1,TGTGCCAGCAGCTTAACACCGCCGCAGGGACAGGGAAACACTGAAGCTTTCTTT,CASSLTPPQGQGNTEAFF
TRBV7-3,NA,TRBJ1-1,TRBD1,TGTGCCAGCAGCTTAACTCGGGACAGCACTGAAGCTTTCTTT,CASSLTRDSTEAFF
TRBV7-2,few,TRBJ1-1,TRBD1,TGTGCCAGCAGCATGGACAGGGGCTGGGGTTTCTTT,CASSMDRGWGFF
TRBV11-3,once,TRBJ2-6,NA,TGTGCCAGCAGCTTAGATTTGAGGGAGGCAGGGGCCAACGTCCTGACTTTC,CASSLDLREAGANVLTF
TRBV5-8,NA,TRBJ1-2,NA,TGTGCCAGCAGCTTGGGGCCAGTCATCAACTATGGCTACACCTTC,CASSLGPVINYGYTF
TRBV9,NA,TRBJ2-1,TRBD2,TGTGCCAGCAGCCCCGGGACTAATGTCATCGATGAGCAGTTCTTC,CASSPGTNVIDEQFF
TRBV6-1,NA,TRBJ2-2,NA,TGTGCCAGCAGTGAGGGACTTGGCACCGGGGAGCTGTTTTTT,CASSEGLGTGELFF
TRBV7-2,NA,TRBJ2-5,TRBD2,TGTGCCAGCAGCTCTAGCGGGGGTGAGACCCAGTACTTC,CASSSSGGETQYF
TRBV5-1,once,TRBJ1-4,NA,TGCGCCAGCAGCTTGGAAAAGGGGAATGAAAAACTGTTTTTT,CASSLEKGNEKLFF
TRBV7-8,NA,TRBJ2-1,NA,TGTGCCAGCAGACAGGGTTCCTACAATGAGCAGTTCTTC,CASRQGSYNEQFF
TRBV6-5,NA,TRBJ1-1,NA,TGTGCCAGCAGTTACTCGAATGGGGCGGAGAACACTGAAGCTTTCTTT,CASSYSNGAENTEAFF
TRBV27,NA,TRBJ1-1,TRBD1,TGTGCCAGCAGTCTCCAGGGACAGGGGGGGAACACTGAAGCTTTCTTT,CASSLQGQGGNTEAFF